One and the same sample provided the 7 T cell receptor beta chains below, sequenced in a study of vaccination and CD4 T cells after COVID-19. Their antigens are not known. With the Oncomine TCR Beta short-read assay, DNA from cultured CD4+ T cells was sequenced. TCRdb re-called the PCR reads through MiXCR, storing one row per CDR3 protein. The sample has about 16,000 distinct CDR3 sequences; approximately 52% are singletons. Treatment in this sample: roughly 10-day PBMC culture with coronavirus spike peptide pools or control peptides (ViraFEST assay). The specimen was CD4+ T cells from blood, cultured in vitro, collected before SARS-CoV-2 vaccination. The receptors were sampled from a human donor who had recovered from COVID-19.

The rearrangement links TRBV20-1 to TRBJ2-2, with D tentatively TRBD2 (5 bases). V lost 2 bases and J lost 10, with 14 bases in between. CDR3 size: 13 residues. Germline lookup yields CDR1 DFQATT and CDR2 SNEGSKA (reference sequence). The CDR3 spells CSARNRGREELFF. The CDR3 DNA is TGCAGTGCTAGAAATCGTGGTCGGGAGGAGCTGTTTTTT.

The V and J genes are TRBV6-1 and TRBJ1-1; D may be TRBD1 (5 bases). Trimming took off 5 bases at V and 1 base at J, with 11 bases between the two ends. Germline V gene lookup returns CDR1 MNHNS and CDR2 SASEGT. The CDR3 extends over 14 amino acids. CDR3 sequence reads: CASSPKTANTEAFF. In DNA, the CDR3 is TGTGCCAGCAGTCCCAAGACAGCGAACACTGAAGCTTTCTTT.

A few counts support this clonotype. The chain has TRBV24-1 and TRBJ2-5; perhaps TRBD2 as D (6 bases). This CDR3 has 14 amino acids. V lost 1 base, J lost 9 bases, and 14 bases lay in between. Germline CDR1 KGHDR, CDR2 SFDVKD. In DNA form, the CDR3 reads TGTGCCACCAGTGATTTTAGCTCCGGGAGACCCCAGTACTTC. Its translation is CATSDFSSGRPQYF.

This clonotype was observed a handful of times. V is TRBV6-2 or TRBV6-3 and J is TRBJ1-6, with 8 positions matching TRBD1. The CDR3 consists of 17 residues. With 4 bases clipped from V and 0 bases from J, the junction kept 5 bases outside the gene matches. Germline-derived CDR1 and CDR2 are MNHEY and SVGEGT. This chain's CDR3 is CASSWDRRSSYNSPLHF. CDR3 sequence (DNA): TGTGCCAGCAGTTGGGACAGGAGAAGCTCCTATAATTCACCCCTCCACTTT.

The rearrangement joins TRBV7-2 to TRBJ2-1; TRBD2 aligns across 13 bases. Germline CDR1 is SGHTA and CDR2 is FQGNSA. The CDR3 is made up of 18 amino acids. Trimming removed 5 bases from V and 6 bases from J; junction bases left unmatched: 13. CDR3 in DNA: TGTGCCAGCAGCCTTCGACTAGCGGGAGGAGGGAGCAGCAATGAGCAGTTCTTC. Translating it yields CASSLRLAGGGSSNEQFF.

The chain has TRBV4-1 and TRBJ1-6, with D perhaps TRBD1 (5 bases). Germline lookup yields CDR1 MGHRA and CDR2 YSYEKL. This CDR3 contains 17 residues. V was cut by 0 bases and J by 0 bases, with 9 bases left in between. The CDR3 DNA follows: TGCGCCAGCAGCCAAGATCGGGGCAGCTCCTATAATTCACCCCTCCACTTT. Its protein is CASSQDRGSSYNSPLHF.

V usage is TRBV7-2 and J usage is TRBJ1-1, with no clear D. This CDR3 spans 15 amino acids. The V gene lost 5 bases and the J gene lost 6 bases, with 19 bases spanning the gap. Germline CDR1 and CDR2: SGHTA and FQGNSA. The CDR3: CASSPGGVGSAEAFF. CDR3 in DNA: TGTGCCAGCAGCCCGGGTGGGGTCGGGAGTGCTGAAGCTTTCTTT. The variable domain in full, with the rest retrieved from reference TRBV7-2 and TRBJ1-1, is GAGVSQSPSNKVTEKGKDVELRCDPISGHTALYWYRQSLGQGLEFLIYFQGNSAPDKSGLPSDRFSAERTGGSVSTLTIQRTQQEDSAVYLCASSPGGVGSAEAFFGQGTRLTVV.